This TCR beta chain was documented in a study of blood T cell repertoires in COVID-19. For the study at large: T cells, B-cell-depleted T cells, or PBMCs provided the cDNA or gDNA that served as material.

In the original processing: Cell counts per sample came from amplifying reference gene primers. Method: immunoSEQ multiplex PCR; TCRdb's copy keeps in-frame clones and lacks some. V and J calls and clone size come straight from that table; D and trimming were deduced from the DNA. This table has approximately 490,000 clones, roughly nine tenths appearing once. The length of the CDR3 is 15 residues. Trimming at V came to 4 bases and at J to 4 bases, leaving 6 bases not matched to a gene. Germline V gene data show CDR1 as KGHSH and CDR2 as LQKENI. Sequencing input: PBMCs or T cells enriched from blood (not recorded which). V is TRBV18 and J is TRBJ2-3; 9 nucleotides align to TRBD2. This TCR derives from a woman in her sixties or seventies who had recovered from COVID-19. The chain's CDR3 is CASSRVAGDPDTQYF. The CDR3 DNA is TGTGCCAGCTCACGGGTAGCGGGGGACCCAGATACGCAGTATTTT.